The source of this T cell receptor beta chain is a study of OX40 agonist ivuxolimab in advanced cancers. On the study more broadly: Cohort: 80% to 85% men, mean age approximately 60, aged roughly 20 to 79. Earlier treatment with anti-PD-1, anti-PD-L1 or anti-CTLA-4 was permitted, and under 50% had received some.

This clone has only one observation. Its antigen is still unknown. Sequenced by immunoSEQ multiplex PCR; TCRdb stores in-frame clones only, minus some. Of around 20,000 clones in the sample, around 74% were seen once. The study's findings and limits: Not determined was the antigen specificity of the expanded peripheral T cells.

V lost 5 bases to trimming and J lost 2 bases, with 19 bases between them. From germline, CDR1 is MGHRA and CDR2 YSYEKL. This CDR3 is built from 17 residues. The TCR originated in an adult with an advanced solid tumor such as melanoma, head and neck, liver or kidney cancer. This chain connects TRBV4-1 to TRBJ2-1; possibly TRBD1 for D (5 bases). Source: CD4+ or CD8+ T cells sorted from blood, taken in a trial of the OX40 agonist ivuxolimab. The DNA of the CDR3 is TGCGCCAGCAGCGGACACTTGGGCAGTACTCCCTACAATGAGCAGTTCTTC. Translation gives CASSGHLGSTPYNEQFF.